The rows below give T cell receptor beta chains drawn from one sample of a study of blood T cell repertoires in COVID-19. TCRdb's copy holds only in-frame clones and misses some; the assay was immunoSEQ multiplex PCR. The top ten hold around 4.1% of the sample, which has roughly 250,000 clones, around 85% seen once. The sequenced material came from peripheral blood. The source is a woman aged 40 to 55 with active or convalescent COVID-19. Each CDR3 is given with its conserved first and last residue. Each record gives: V gene, clone size, J gene, D gene, CDR3 DNA, CDR3 protein. D genes are given only for firm matches. Not all rows give a size; the values are once, few, many and, for expanded clones, a class.

TRBV11-1	few	TRBJ2-1	TRBD2	TGTGCCAGCAGCTTAGAGGGAGGGGTGGATGAGCAGTTCTTC	CASSLEGGVDEQFF
TRBV12-3/TRBV12-4	NA	TRBJ2-2	NA	TGTGCCAGCAGTTTACGGAGGGCCGGGGAGCTGTTTTTT	CASSLRRAGELFF
TRBV5-1	NA	TRBJ2-1	TRBD1	TGCGCCAGCAGCTTGAGACAGGGGTACAATGAGCAGTTCTTC	CASSLRQGYNEQFF
TRBV27	NA	TRBJ1-6	NA	TGTGCCAGCAGTTTTTTGGGCAGGGAGGGTTCACCCCTCCACTTT	CASSFLGREGSPLHF
TRBV7-3	NA	TRBJ1-2	TRBD1	TGTGCCAGCAGCTCCGGGACAGGGGGCACGGGCTACACCTTC	CASSSGTGGTGYTF
TRBV6-5	few	TRBJ1-1	NA	TGTGCCAGCAGGTACGACAGAGAGACTGAAGCTTTCTTT	CASRYDRETEAFF
TRBV5-4	NA	TRBJ2-3	NA	TGTGCCAGCAGCAGCAACAGGGTCCAAAGCGGTACGCAGTATTTT	CASSSNRVQSGTQYF
TRBV19	NA	TRBJ2-1	TRBD2	TGTGCCAGTAGGCGGGGGGAGAATGAGCAGTTCTTC	CASRRGENEQFF
TRBV9	NA	TRBJ2-1	TRBD2	TGTGCCAGCAGCGCACCGGGACTAGCAAGGGGGGTGGGAAATGAGCAGTTCTTC	CASSAPGLARGVGNEQFF
TRBV30	NA	TRBJ1-1	TRBD1	TGTGCCTGGAGGAGGGACAGGGGGGTCAAGAACACTGAAGCTTTCTTT	CAWRRDRGVKNTEAFF
TRBV9	NA	TRBJ1-4	NA	TGTGCCAGCAGCATAGGACAATTCGGTGAAAAACTGTTTTTT	CASSIGQFGEKLFF
TRBV2	NA	TRBJ1-1	TRBD1	TGTGCCAGCAGTCAAACGACAGGGGGCGGGACTGAAGCTTTCTTT	CASSQTTGGGTEAFF
TRBV6-1	NA	TRBJ2-1	NA	TGTGCCAGCAGTGAAACGGCGGGGGCTAAAATGATTGAGCAGTTCTTC	CASSETAGAKMIEQFF
TRBV6-5	NA	TRBJ2-2	NA	TGTGCCAGCACGCAGTTGCTCACCGGGGAGCTGTTTTTT	CASTQLLTGELFF
TRBV9	NA	TRBJ2-2	TRBD2	TGTGCCAGCAGCGTAGAGGGACTAGCGTTGGCCGGGGAGCTGTTTTTT	CASSVEGLALAGELFF
TRBV19	NA	TRBJ1-5	TRBD1	TGTGCCAGTAGCTATAGGGGGCATCAGCCCCAGCATTTT	CASSYRGHQPQHF
TRBV4-1	NA	TRBJ2-2	NA	TGCGCCAGCAGCCAAGCGACAGCGTCCACCGGGGAGCTGTTTTTT	CASSQATASTGELFF
TRBV6-5	NA	TRBJ2-2	TRBD2	TGTGCCAGCAGTCCTGGGGGGGGTTCCGGGGAGCTGTTTTTT	CASSPGGGSGELFF
TRBV6-5	NA	TRBJ1-3	NA	TGTGCCAGCAGTTACTCCGGGGGTTCAGGAAACACCATATATTTT	CASSYSGGSGNTIYF
TRBV3-1/TRBV3-2	NA	TRBJ2-3	NA	TGTGCCAGCAGCCATCCCCGGGGGGCCGCAGATACGCAGTATTTT	CASSHPRGAADTQYF
TRBV5-6	NA	TRBJ1-6	NA	TGTGCCAGCAGTTACGTTCCAGACTATAATTCACCCCTCCACTTT	CASSYVPDYNSPLHF
TRBV28	NA	TRBJ1-2	TRBD1	TGTGCCAGCAGTTTGCCCCGGACAGGGAAGCGGAACTATGGCTACACCTTC	CASSLPRTGKRNYGYTF
TRBV28	NA	TRBJ2-5	TRBD1	TGTGCCTCCTGGACAGGGAGGATGTACGAGACCCAGTACTTC	CASWTGRMYETQYF
TRBV28	NA	TRBJ2-2	TRBD1	TGTGCCAGCAGTCTCGGACAGGGTGTTAACCCCGGGGAGCTGTTTTTT	CASSLGQGVNPGELFF
TRBV11-2	NA	TRBJ1-2	NA	TGTGCCAGCAGCTTAGATCCCTTCTATGGCTACACCTTC	CASSLDPFYGYTF
TRBV10-3	NA	TRBJ2-5	NA	TGTGCCATCAGTGTTAACACCATGCAAGAGACCCAGTACTTC	CAISVNTMQETQYF
TRBV20-1	once	TRBJ2-5	NA	TGCAGTGCTAGAGATGGTAGAGGGCAGTACTTC	CSARDGRGQYF
TRBV10-3	NA	TRBJ1-2	TRBD1	TGTGCCATCAGTGAAACCGGGACAGAGCATGGCTACACCTTC	CAISETGTEHGYTF
TRBV4-1	few	TRBJ1-1	NA	TGCGCCAGCAGCCAAGCCGGGGGGCTGTGGAACACTGAAGCTTTCTTT	CASSQAGGLWNTEAFF
TRBV14	NA	TRBJ1-6	NA	TGTGCCAGCAGGCAAGATCTAGATAATTCACCCCTCCACTTT	CASRQDLDNSPLHF
TRBV6-6	NA	TRBJ1-1	NA	TGTGCCAGCACCCCGCGGGTGAACACTGAAGCTTTCTTT	CASTPRVNTEAFF
TRBV19	NA	TRBJ1-1	NA	TGTGCCAGTACCACCCTAGGGGACACTGAAGCTTTCTTT	CASTTLGDTEAFF
TRBV6-5	NA	TRBJ1-2	NA	TGTGCCTGCTCCCCGGGAGGCACGCCTAACTATGGCTACACCTTC	CACSPGGTPNYGYTF
TRBV28	NA	TRBJ1-1	NA	TGTGCCAGCAGTTTGGCAGGGATCAGCACTGAAGCTTTCTTT	CASSLAGISTEAFF
TRBV30	NA	TRBJ2-3	TRBD2	TGTGCCTGGAAAGCGGGGGCAGGAGATACGCAGTATTTT	CAWKAGAGDTQYF
TRBV5-1	NA	TRBJ1-2	NA	TGCGCCAGCAGCTTGACCGGGCGGGAGGAGCGCTATGGCTACACCTTC	CASSLTGREERYGYTF
TRBV19	NA	TRBJ2-3	NA	TGTGCCAGTAGTATATCGGGGGGCAGTACAGATACGCAGTATTTT	CASSISGGSTDTQYF
TRBV30	NA	TRBJ1-5	TRBD1	TGTGCCTGGAGTCGTGGAATGGAGGGGGCTAGTCAGCCCCAGCATTTT	CAWSRGMEGASQPQHF
TRBV12-3/TRBV12-4	few	TRBJ1-5	NA	TGTGCCAGCAGCCTTAATCAGCCCCAGCATTTT	CASSLNQPQHF
TRBV11-2	once	TRBJ2-1	TRBD1	TGTGCCAGCAGCTTCGGGACAGGGGGCTACAATGAGCAGTTCTTC	CASSFGTGGYNEQFF
TRBV16	NA	TRBJ1-5	TRBD1	TGTGCCAGCAGCCAATCAGCGACAGGGGATCAGCCCCAGCATTTT	CASSQSATGDQPQHF
TRBV30	NA	TRBJ1-1	NA	TGTGCCTGGAGTGTCTGGGGCCTGAACACTGAAGCTTTCTTT	CAWSVWGLNTEAFF
TRBV7-2	NA	TRBJ2-3	NA	TGTGCCAGCAGCTTTGGGCAGGGCACAGATACGCAGTATTTT	CASSFGQGTDTQYF
TRBV28	NA	TRBJ1-2	TRBD1	TGTGCCAGCAGTCCGCCGGTCGGGACAGGGAACTATGGCTACACCTTC	CASSPPVGTGNYGYTF
TRBV2	NA	TRBJ1-4	NA	TGTGCCAGCATGCCGGGGGTTAATGAAAAACTGTTTTTT	CASMPGVNEKLFF
TRBV6-5	once	TRBJ1-2	NA	TGTGCCAGCAGTTCTCTAGGGGCTGGCTACACCTTC	CASSSLGAGYTF
TRBV9	NA	TRBJ1-3	NA	TGTGCCAGCAGCGCTGGGGGGGGGTACTCTGGAAACACCATATATTTT	CASSAGGGYSGNTIYF
TRBV6-6	once	TRBJ1-6	TRBD1	TGTGCCAGCAGTGGGGACAGGGCCAATTCACCCCTCCACTTT	CASSGDRANSPLHF
TRBV11-3	NA	TRBJ2-2	NA	TGTGCCAGCAGCTCAGGTACCGGGGAGCTGTTTTTT	CASSSGTGELFF
TRBV2	NA	TRBJ2-7	TRBD1	TGTGCCAGCAGCTTACAAAGGGGGCAGAGTCCCTACGAGCAGTACTTC	CASSLQRGQSPYEQYF
TRBV2	NA	TRBJ1-4	NA	TGTGCCAGCAGGGCTAGGTCCGAGGAAAAACTGTTTTTT	CASRARSEEKLFF
TRBV14	few	TRBJ2-1	NA	TGTGCCAGCAGCCAAGATCTCGGTTCCTCCTACAATGAGCAGTTCTTC	CASSQDLGSSYNEQFF
TRBV5-4	once	TRBJ1-2	TRBD1	TGTGCCAGCAGCCCCCGGCAGGGGGGCTATGGCTACACCTTC	CASSPRQGGYGYTF
TRBV28	NA	TRBJ2-1	TRBD2	TGTGCCAGCGGACTAGCGGGGGATAGCTCCTACAATGAGCAGTTCTTC	CASGLAGDSSYNEQFF
TRBV6-1	NA	TRBJ2-2	NA	TGTGCCAGCAGTGAAGGAGACACCGGGGAGCTGTTTTTT	CASSEGDTGELFF
TRBV4-1	once	TRBJ1-1	TRBD1	TGCGCCAGCAGCGAACAACAGGGGGCTAGGACTGAAGCTTTCTTT	CASSEQQGARTEAFF
TRBV6-6	few	TRBJ1-2	NA	TGTGCCAGCGCAGACAGTATGGGTGGCTACACCTTC	CASADSMGGYTF
TRBV11-2	NA	TRBJ2-1	NA	TGTGCCAGCAGCTTAAACAGGAACACCTACAATGAGCAGTTCTTC	CASSLNRNTYNEQFF
TRBV6-5	NA	TRBJ2-7	NA	TGTGCCAGCAGTCGAACCGCGACCTACGAGCAGTACTTC	CASSRTATYEQYF